The T cell receptor beta chain described here comes from a study of cytomegalovirus exposure and HLA in healthy donors. Study at large: The Caucasian-associated ancestry cluster contained 65% to 85% of the roughly 400 genotyped donors. Regarding the study as a whole: Highly shared variants forming one cluster were likely a sequencing artifact.

The PCR employed 60 Vbeta primers together with 13 Jbeta primers. Repertoires were generated with immunoSEQ multiplex PCR, while TCRdb's copy carries only in-frame clones and drops some. The data contain over 150,000 clones, around 69% of them singletons. Germline CDR1 is MDHEN and CDR2 is SYDVKM. V dropped 5 bases and J dropped 6 bases, with 17 bases sitting between them. This CDR3 has 15 amino acids. In its sample, this clone was seen once. Its antigen is unidentified. The source is a man aged 55 to 70 in good health and CMV-seronegative. What was sequenced was PBMCs. V is TRBV28 and J is TRBJ2-1; D gene uncertain. The CDR3 here is CASSGPVQSANEQFF. The CDR3 coding sequence is TGTGCCAGCAGTGGTCCCGTTCAAAGCGCCAATGAGCAGTTCTTC.